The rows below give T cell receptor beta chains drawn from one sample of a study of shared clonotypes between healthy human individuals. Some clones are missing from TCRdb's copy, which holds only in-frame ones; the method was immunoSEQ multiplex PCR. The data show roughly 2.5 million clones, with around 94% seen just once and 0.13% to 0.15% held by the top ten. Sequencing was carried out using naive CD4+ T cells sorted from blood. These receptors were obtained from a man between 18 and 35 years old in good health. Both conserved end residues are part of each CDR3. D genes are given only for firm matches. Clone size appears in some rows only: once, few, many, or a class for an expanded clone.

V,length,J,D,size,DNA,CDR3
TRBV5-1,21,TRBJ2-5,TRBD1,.,TGCGCCAGCAGCTTGAGGCCACCGACAGGGGGTTCAACGGGGGAGCAAGAGACCCAGTACTTC,CASSLRPPTGGSTGEQETQYF
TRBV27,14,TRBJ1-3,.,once,TGTGCCAGCAGTTTGACCTTCTCTGGAAACACCATATATTTT,CASSLTFSGNTIYF
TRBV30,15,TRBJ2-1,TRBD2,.,TGTGCCTGGAGTGTCCCCGGGACTACCAACAATGAGCAGTTCTTC,CAWSVPGTTNNEQFF
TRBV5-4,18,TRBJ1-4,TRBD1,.,TGTGCCAGCAGCTTGTCCCGGGGACAGGGGCCAACTAATGAAAAACTGTTTTTT,CASSLSRGQGPTNEKLFF
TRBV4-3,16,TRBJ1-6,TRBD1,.,TGCGCCAGCAGCCCCCAGGGGGCCCTAATTGGTTCACCCCTCCACTTT,CASSPQGALIGSPLHF
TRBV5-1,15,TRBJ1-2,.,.,TGCGCCAGCAGCTTGTGGCAGGGTAACGACTATGGCTACACCTTC,CASSLWQGNDYGYTF
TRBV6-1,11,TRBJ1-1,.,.,TGTGCCAGCTCGGGGTCCACTGAAGCTTTCTTT,CASSGSTEAFF
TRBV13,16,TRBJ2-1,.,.,TGTGCCAGCAGCCCCGGGACCGTCAGCTCCTACAATGAGCAGTTCTTC,CASSPGTVSSYNEQFF
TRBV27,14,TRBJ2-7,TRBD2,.,TGTGCCAGCAGTCGACTAGCGGGAGGACAGGAGCAGTACTTC,CASSRLAGGQEQYF
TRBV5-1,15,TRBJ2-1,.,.,TGCGCCAGCAGCTTGACGGGGTTTAACTACAATGAGCAGTTCTTC,CASSLTGFNYNEQFF
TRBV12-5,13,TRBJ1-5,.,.,TGTGCTAGTGGTTTTGGCGGGGGTCAGCCCCAGCATTTT,CASGFGGGQPQHF
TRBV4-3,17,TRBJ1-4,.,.,TGCGCCAGCAGCCAAGATTTTGGCGGCTCCGCTAATGAAAAACTGTTTTTT,CASSQDFGGSANEKLFF
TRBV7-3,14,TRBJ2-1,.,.,TGTGCCAGCAGCTTAAGCGGGGCCTACAATGAGCAGTTCTTC,CASSLSGAYNEQFF
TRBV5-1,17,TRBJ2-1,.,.,TGCGCCAGCAACTTTGGGGGGAGCGGTAGCTCCTACAATGAGCAGTTCTTC,CASNFGGSGSSYNEQFF
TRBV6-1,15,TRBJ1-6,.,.,TGTGCCAGCAGGGGGACGGACAGTAAAAATTCACCCCTCCACTTT,CASRGTDSKNSPLHF
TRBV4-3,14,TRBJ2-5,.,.,TGCGCCAGCAGCCAAGACGGGATTCGGGAGACCCAGTACTTC,CASSQDGIRETQYF
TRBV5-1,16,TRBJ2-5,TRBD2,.,TGCGCCAGCAGCTTGAGCCTAGCGGGGGGTCAAGAGACCCAGTACTTC,CASSLSLAGGQETQYF
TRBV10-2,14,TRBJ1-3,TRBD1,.,TGCGCCAGCATGGGGACAGGGACTGGAAACACCATATATTTT,CASMGTGTGNTIYF